The rows below give T cell receptor beta chains drawn from one sample of a study of cytomegalovirus exposure and HLA in healthy donors. Only in-frame clones appear in the TCRdb table, and some are missing; sequencing was by immunoSEQ multiplex PCR. Here the sample spans about 250,000 clones, roughly two thirds being singletons. Sequencing input: PBMCs. The receptors originated from a female donor in good health and CMV-seronegative. CDR3s include the opening cysteine and the closing phenylalanine or tryptophan. A D gene is named only where the DNA matches it firmly. For some rows the clone size is stated as once, few or many, or as a class when expanded; others skip it.

>TRBJ2-7|NA|TRBV4-1|TRBD2
CASSQGGAGGTYEQYF
TGCGCCAGCAGCCAAGGGGGAGCGGGAGGGACCTACGAGCAGTACTTC
>TRBJ1-5|NA|TRBV18|TRBD1
CASSPIQGAGQPQHF
TGTGCCAGCTCACCAATTCAGGGGGCAGGTCAGCCCCAGCATTTT
>TRBJ2-6|NA|TRBV9|TRBD1
CASSGPPRGPNSGANVLTF
TGTGCCAGCAGCGGCCCACCGAGGGGGCCCAACTCTGGGGCCAACGTCCTGACTTTC
>TRBJ2-7|NA|TRBV9|TRBD2
CASSVSGRGYEQYF
TGTGCCAGCAGCGTTAGCGGGAGGGGCTACGAGCAGTACTTC
>TRBJ2-3|NA|TRBV5-1|NA
CASSLDASNTDTQYF
TGCGCCAGCAGCCTGGATGCGAGTAACACAGATACGCAGTATTTT
>TRBJ2-3|NA|TRBV29-1|NA
CSVVVASTDTQYF
TGCAGCGTTGTGGTAGCAAGCACAGATACGCAGTATTTT
>TRBJ2-7|NA|TRBV7-9|TRBD1
CASSGAGGTFYEQYF
TGTGCCAGCAGCGGGGCAGGGGGTACCTTCTACGAGCAGTACTTC
>TRBJ2-3|NA|TRBV15|TRBD2
CATSRDAGLARPTDTQYF
TGTGCCACCAGCAGAGATGCGGGACTAGCGAGACCGACAGATACGCAGTATTTT
>TRBJ1-2|NA|TRBV4-1|NA
CASSQGGVYYGYTF
TGCGCCAGCAGCCAAGGAGGAGTCTACTATGGCTACACCTTC
>TRBJ1-4|NA|TRBV5-1|TRBD1
CASSSQGDEKLFF
TGCGCCAGCAGCTCCCAGGGGGATGAAAAACTGTTTTTT
>TRBJ2-7|NA|TRBV19|NA
CASSWRGSYEQYF
TGTGCCAGTAGTTGGAGGGGATCCTACGAGCAGTACTTC
>TRBJ1-5|few|TRBV7-9|TRBD1
CSSSFGQASPQHF
TGTTCCAGCAGCTTTGGACAGGCGTCGCCCCAGCATTTT
>TRBJ1-4|NA|TRBV5-1|NA
CASSLGPQEIRPNEKLFF
TGCGCCAGCAGCTTGGGCCCACAGGAGATCAGGCCCAATGAAAAACTGTTTTTT
>TRBJ1-2|NA|TRBV10-3|NA
CAISGIVAYGYTF
TGTGCCATCAGTGGCATCGTGGCCTATGGCTACACCTTC
>TRBJ2-1|once|TRBV9|NA
CASSVVPGRNEQFF
TGTGCCAGCAGCGTAGTGCCAGGGCGAAATGAGCAGTTCTTC
>TRBJ1-2|few|TRBV28|NA
CASSYAGAGGYTF
TGTGCCAGCAGTTATGCAGGGGCGGGTGGCTACACCTTC
>TRBJ1-1|NA|TRBV7-9|NA
CASSPLTAWGAEAFF
TGTGCCAGCAGCCCATTGACGGCTTGGGGCGCTGAAGCTTTCTTT
>TRBJ2-2|NA|TRBV5-1|NA
CASSLRPRQATNTGELFF
TGCGCCAGCAGCTTGAGGCCTCGGCAGGCCACGAACACCGGGGAGCTGTTTTTT
>TRBJ2-2|NA|TRBV5-1|NA
CASSLEGAGELFF
TGCGCCAGCAGCTTAGAGGGGGCCGGGGAGCTGTTTTTT
>TRBJ2-7|NA|TRBV11-3|NA
CASSAGDNSYEQYF
TGTGCCAGCAGCGCCGGCGACAACTCCTACGAGCAGTACTTC
>TRBJ2-1|NA|TRBV15|NA
CATSRVQEGYNEQFF
TGTGCCACCAGCAGAGTGCAGGAGGGGTACAATGAGCAGTTCTTC
>TRBJ2-7|once|TRBV5-1|TRBD2
CASSLELAGGGEQYF
TGCGCCAGCAGCTTGGAGCTAGCGGGAGGAGGCGAGCAGTACTTC
>TRBJ2-7|NA|TRBV5-1|TRBD2
CASSPQREGPYEQYF
TGCGCCAGCAGCCCTCAGCGGGAGGGCCCTTACGAGCAGTACTTC
>TRBJ1-4|few|TRBV15|NA
CATSATIGGIEKLFF
TGTGCCACCAGCGCAACAATCGGGGGGATCGAAAAACTGTTTTTT
>TRBJ2-2|NA|TRBV2|NA
CASSPPGQNTGELFF
TGTGCCAGCAGCCCACCGGGACAAAACACCGGGGAGCTGTTTTTT
>TRBJ1-2|NA|TRBV4-2|NA
CASSQEQERNYGYTF
TGTGCCAGCAGCCAAGAACAGGAACGCAACTATGGCTACACCTTC
>TRBJ1-5|once|TRBV6-6|NA
CASSSQGSNQPQHF
TGTGCCAGCAGTTCCCAGGGTAGCAATCAGCCCCAGCATTTT
>TRBJ1-2|NA|TRBV7-2|NA
CASSLARDSREGGYTF
TGTGCCAGCAGCTTAGCGCGGGATAGCAGGGAGGGAGGCTACACCTTC
>TRBJ2-1|NA|TRBV10-2|TRBD2
CASSDVDFAGGSYNEQFF
TGCGCCAGCAGTGACGTGGATTTTGCGGGGGGCTCCTACAATGAGCAGTTCTTC
>TRBJ2-5|once|TRBV10-1|NA
CASSDTGLQETQYF
TGCGCCAGCAGTGATACAGGGCTCCAAGAGACCCAGTACTTC
>TRBJ1-4|few|TRBV29-1|TRBD1
CSVTGTGDEKLFF
TGCAGCGTTACCGGGACAGGGGACGAAAAACTGTTTTTT
>TRBJ2-7|NA|TRBV10-3|NA
CAITEAYPPTYEQYF
TGTGCCATCACAGAGGCATACCCCCCGACCTACGAGCAGTACTTC
>TRBJ1-5|NA|TRBV7-9|NA
CSSSLAGRSNQPQHF
TGTTCCAGCAGCTTAGCGGGCAGAAGCAATCAGCCCCAGCATTTT
>TRBJ2-3|NA|TRBV4-2|NA
CASSQEAAGTLDTQYF
TGTGCCAGCAGCCAAGAGGCGGCGGGAACGCTGGATACGCAGTATTTT
>TRBJ2-3|NA|TRBV5-1|NA
CASSLDGLALTSTDTQYF
TGCGCCAGCAGCTTGGATGGGCTAGCGCTTACTAGCACAGATACGCAGTATTTT
>TRBJ1-3|NA|TRBV15|NA
CATSRGSSGNTIYF
TGTGCCACCAGCAGAGGCAGCTCTGGAAACACCATATATTTT
>TRBJ1-1|few|TRBV27|TRBD1
CASSLSWAYDRDPFEAFF
TGTGCCAGCAGTTTATCCTGGGCTTACGACAGGGACCCCTTTGAAGCTTTCTTT
>TRBJ2-5|once|TRBV4-2|TRBD2
CASSPSGSQETQYF
TGTGCCAGCAGCCCAAGCGGGAGCCAAGAGACCCAGTACTTC
>TRBJ2-7|NA|TRBV27|NA
CASSLSPRDYEQYF
TGTGCCAGCAGTTTAAGTCCGAGGGACTACGAGCAGTACTTC
>TRBJ2-7|NA|TRBV5-1|TRBD2
CASSFSGGVGNEQYF
TGCGCCAGCAGCTTTAGCGGGGGTGTGGGGAACGAGCAGTACTTC
>TRBJ2-4|NA|TRBV6-5|TRBD1
CASSDRDIQYF
TGTGCCAGCAGCGACAGGGACATTCAGTACTTC
>TRBJ2-1|NA|TRBV10-3|TRBD1
CAMTDRAGEQFF
TGTGCCATGACTGACAGGGCCGGCGAGCAGTTCTTC
>TRBJ2-1|NA|TRBV10-3|TRBD2
CAITGTSAYNEQFF
TGTGCCATCACCGGGACTAGCGCCTACAATGAGCAGTTCTTC
>TRBJ2-6|NA|TRBV9|NA
CASSPSAGANVLTF
TGTGCCAGCAGCCCGTCGGCTGGGGCCAACGTCCTGACTTTC
>TRBJ1-1|NA|TRBV6-5|TRBD1
CASSTTGVDTEAFF
TGTGCCAGTTCAACTACAGGGGTGGACACTGAAGCTTTCTTT
>TRBJ2-3|once|TRBV5-4|NA
CASSFVTGTDTQYF
TGTGCCAGCAGCTTCGTAACGGGCACAGATACGCAGTATTTT
>TRBJ2-2|NA|TRBV4-1|TRBD1
CASSTRDSNTGELFF
TGCGCCAGCAGCACCCGGGACAGCAACACCGGGGAGCTGTTTTTT
>TRBJ2-3|NA|TRBV27|NA
CASRDRPTVPTDTQYF
TGTGCCAGCAGAGACAGACCCACAGTCCCCACAGATACGCAGTATTTT
>TRBJ2-1|NA|TRBV27|TRBD2
CASSGGRFGLADPNEQFF
TGTGCCAGCAGTGGGGGCAGGTTTGGACTAGCGGATCCCAATGAGCAGTTCTTC
>TRBJ2-5|NA|TRBV4-1|NA
CASAPWQGMETQYF
TGCGCCAGCGCGCCCTGGCAGGGGATGGAGACCCAGTACTTC
>TRBJ2-3|few|TRBV10-2|NA
CATLGTEDTDTQYF
TGCGCCACCCTGGGGACTGAGGACACAGATACGCAGTATTTT
>TRBJ1-1|NA|TRBV5-4|TRBD1
CASSGTGGSESTEAFF
TGTGCCAGCAGCGGGACAGGGGGCTCTGAGAGCACTGAAGCTTTCTTT
>TRBJ2-1|few|TRBV13|NA
CASSRDAAGSNEQFF
TGTGCCAGCAGCCGAGACGCGGCGGGGAGCAATGAGCAGTTCTTC